This TCR beta chain was recorded in a study of cytomegalovirus exposure and HLA in healthy donors. The wider study: Genotyping of under 500 donors showed that around 85% belonged to the Caucasian-associated ancestry cluster.

Primers: 60 Vbeta forward and 13 Jbeta reverse. Method: immunoSEQ multiplex PCR; TCRdb's copy keeps in-frame clones and lacks some. The repertoire table contains some 84,000 clones. Sequenced material: PBMCs. The sequence derives from a man aged 50 to 59 in good health and CMV-seronegative.

Here the CDR3 DNA reads TGTGCCAGCAGTCTAGGAGGGTCCACTGAAGCTTTCTTT. Translation: CASSLGGSTEAFF. V is TRBV9 and J is TRBJ1-1; D remains ambiguous. Germline V CDR1 and CDR2: SGDLS, YYNGEE. The CDR3 has 13 amino acids. The V and J ends lost 5 bases and 4 bases respectively, with 12 bases between them.